Presented here are 10 T cell receptor beta chains from one specimen sequenced in a study of blood T cell repertoires in COVID-19. This table comes from immunoSEQ multiplex PCR, and its TCRdb copy is limited to in-frame clones, with some not included. The table shows more than 100,000 clones, with about 89% occurring only once. The specimen sequenced was peripheral blood. All receptors derive from a man in his fifties with active or convalescent COVID-19.

V usage is TRBV5-6 and J usage is TRBJ2-3, with TRBD2 identical over 9 bases. This CDR3 has 15 residues. From germline, CDR1 is SGHDT and CDR2 YYEEEE. V shed 0 bases, J shed 8 bases, and the junction held 7 bases outside the gene matches. The CDR3 loop is CASSLDSGRGGTQYF. The CDR3 bases are TGTGCCAGCAGCTTGGATAGCGGGAGAGGGGGTACGCAGTATTTT.

The rearrangement joins TRBV28 to TRBJ2-3; tentative D call: TRBD1 (5 bases). The CDR3 consists of 11 residues. V gave up 8 bases and J gave up 11 bases, with 14 bases separating them. Germline values: CDR1 MDHEN, CDR2 SYDVKM. CDR3 coding DNA: TGTGCCAGCTATGATGCCGGACAGCAGTATTTT. Amino acids: CASYDAGQQYF.

The CDR3 region has the DNA TGTGCCAGCAGTACTCTAGCGAAAGAGACCCAGTACTTC. Translating gives CASSTLAKETQYF. This chain joins TRBV28 and TRBJ2-5; tentatively, D is TRBD2 (6 bases). V lost 5 bases, J lost 3 bases, and 10 bases lay in between. The CDR3 runs 13 residues. Looked up from germline, CDR1 is MDHEN and CDR2 is SYDVKM.

The chain carries TRBV6-5 and TRBJ2-3; 7 nucleotides match TRBD2. CDR1 MNHEY and CDR2 SVGAGI come from the germline V gene. The J segment lost 14 bases and the V segment lost 2 bases, leaving 10 bases of the junction unmatched. This CDR3 is built from 13 residues. The CDR3 DNA follows: TGTGCCAGCAGTTACCGTACTAGCGCCGCCCGGTATTTT. Its translation is CASSYRTSAARYF.

The chain has TRBV19 and TRBJ1-1; D is unresolved. Germline V gene lookup returns CDR1 LNHDA and CDR2 SQIVND (reference sequence). The CDR3 has 13 amino acids. The V gene lost 2 bases and the J gene lost 8 bases, with 12 bases spanning the gap. The CDR3 here is CASSIPTALEAFF. The CDR3 coding sequence is TGTGCCAGTAGTATACCTACAGCTTTGGAAGCTTTCTTT.

The CDR3 loop is CASSGGRNEKLFF. The CDR3 coding sequence is TGTGCCAGCAGCGGCGGCCGAAATGAAAAACTGTTTTTT. V and J are TRBV9 and TRBJ1-4; no clear D. Germline V lookup: CDR1 SGDLS, CDR2 YYNGEE. V was clipped by 3 bases and J by 5 bases, with 8 bases between them. The CDR3 contains 13 residues.

This clone was picked up a small number of times. This sequence joins TRBV19 and TRBJ2-1, with D perhaps TRBD1 (5 bases). The CDR3 consists of 15 residues. Looked up from germline, CDR1 is LNHDA and CDR2 is SQIVND (reference sequence). Trimming took off 6 bases at V and 0 bases at J, with 12 bases between the two ends. The CDR3 DNA reads as TGTGCCAGTAGCACCGCAGGGATCTCCTACAATGAGCAGTTCTTC. Protein sequence: CASSTAGISYNEQFF.

This rearrangement joins TRBV5-6 to TRBJ1-1, with D unclear. The CDR3 consists of 13 residues. CDR1 is SGHDT and CDR2 is YYEEEE in the germline V gene. Trimming pared 1 base from V and 0 bases from J, leaving 4 bases between. The CDR3 DNA is TGTGCCAGCAGCTTGACAGTGAACACTGAAGCTTTCTTT. Encoded protein: CASSLTVNTEAFF. Full variable domain (remainder filled in from reference TRBV5-6 and TRBJ1-1): DAGVTQSPTHLIKTRGQQVTLRCSPKSGHDTVSWYQQALGQGPQFIFQYYEEEERQRGNFPDRFSGHQFPNYSSELNVNALLLGDSALYLCASSLTVNTEAFFGQGTRLTVV.

CDR3 loop: CASKTPPTYGYTF. CDR3 in DNA: TGTGCCAGTAAGACACCCCCTACCTATGGCTACACCTTC. V gene TRBV19 combines with J gene TRBJ1-2; no firm D call. Germline lookup yields CDR1 LNHDA and CDR2 SQIVND (reference sequence). The CDR3 has 13 residues. The V end was cut by 7 bases, the J end by 4 bases, with 13 bases between.

The V and J genes are TRBV30 and TRBJ1-4, with no clear D. Germline V gives CDR1 GTSNPN, CDR2 SVGIG (reference sequence). The CDR3 is made up of 13 amino acids. V was shortened by 2 bases and J by 3 bases, with 7 bases between the two germline ends. The CDR3 loop is CAWSPDSNEKLFF. CDR3 in DNA: TGTGCCTGGAGTCCTGACTCTAATGAAAAACTGTTTTTT.